The 17 T cell receptor beta chains given below trace back to one sample, sequenced in a study of spatial heterogeneity in lung cancer. Time point given: blood at routine non-recurrence follow-up after resection. Without sorting, whole RNA was sequenced from tumor, nontumor lung or frozen PBMC. TCRdb reprocessed the 5' RACE reads via MiXCR and lists one record per CDR3 protein. This table has roughly 120,000 distinct CDR3 sequences, more than 10% appearing once. Material: PBMCs, obtained at follow-up. These receptor sequences come from a male donor with early-stage non-small cell lung cancer.

The sample holds a few counts of this clonotype. The V gene is TRBV5-4, the J gene TRBJ2-2, with 7 bases matching TRBD2. This CDR3 spans 16 amino acids. V was clipped by 4 bases and J by 1 base; unmatched bases: 7. Germline CDR1 and CDR2: SGHNT and YYREEE (reference sequence). CDR3: CASSPAGTKNTGELFF. In DNA form, the CDR3 reads TGTGCCAGCAGCCCGGCCGGGACTAAGAACACCGGGGAGCTGTTTTTT.

The chain has TRBV29-1 and TRBJ2-1; TRBD1 aligns across 8 bases. There are 14 residues in the CDR3. V lost 7 bases and J lost 0; bases outside the gene matches: 5. Germline V gene data show CDR1 as SQVTM and CDR2 as ANQGSEA. For the CDR3, the DNA is TGCAGCGGATCCGACAGGGGCTCCTACAATGAGCAGTTCTTC. Protein sequence: CSGSDRGSYNEQFF.

This clonotype was found a few times. The chain couples TRBV25-1 to TRBJ2-5; 9 bases are shared with TRBD2. Germline values: CDR1 MGHDK, CDR2 SYGVNS. The junction had 4 bases not matched to a gene; V was cut back by 3 bases and J by 5 bases. The CDR3 sequence is 14 residues long. The CDR3 protein is CASSDPSGAETQYF. The CDR3 region has the DNA TGTGCCAGCAGTGATCCTAGCGGGGCCGAGACCCAGTACTTC.

This clonotype appeared a few times. The chain recombines TRBV5-4 with TRBJ2-1, with TRBD2 identical over 9 bases. After removal of 4 bases from V and 2 bases from J, the junction contained 4 bases not matched to a gene. Germline CDR1 is SGHNT and CDR2 is YYREEE (reference sequence). This CDR3 is built from 15 residues. The CDR3 DNA is TGTGCCAGCAGCCCGGGACTAGCCGCCTACAATGAGCAGTTCTTC. This gives the protein CASSPGLAAYNEQFF. Drawing the rest from reference TRBV5-4 and TRBJ2-1, the complete variable domain is ETGVTQSPTHLIKTRGQQVTLRCSSQSGHNTVSWYQQALGQGPQFIFQYYREEENGRGNFPPRFSGLQFPNYSSELNVNALELDDSALYLCASSPGLAAYNEQFFGPGTRLTVL.

This clonotype was recorded a few times. V gene TRBV6-5 combines with J gene TRBJ1-3; unclear D gene. Germline CDR1 MNHEY, CDR2 SVGAGI. V gave up 10 bases and J gave up 10 bases, with 11 bases separating them. There are 10 residues in the CDR3. The CDR3 here is CANPVSTIYF. CDR3 bases: TGTGCCAACCCCGTTTCAACCATATATTTT.

This clonotype has only a few counts. This chain connects TRBV6-5 to TRBJ1-2; possibly TRBD1 for D (6 bases). The CDR3 runs to 16 residues. Trimming left V 2 bases short and J 2 bases short, with 15 bases between. CDR1 is MNHEY and CDR2 is SVGAGI in the germline V gene. The CDR3 spells CASSYRGAGPNYGYTF. DNA for the CDR3: TGTGCCAGCAGTTACCGGGGGGCCGGACCCAACTATGGCTACACCTTC.

This clonotype was picked up many times. The chain links TRBV20-1 to TRBJ1-6; D is unclear. The CDR3 extends over 15 amino acids. Trimming pared 2 bases from V and 0 bases from J, leaving 8 bases between. Germline CDR1 reads DFQATT; CDR2 reads SNEGSKA (reference sequence). Written as DNA, the CDR3 is TGCAGTGCTAGACGAGATAGCTCCTATAATTCACCCCTCCACTTT. This sequence encodes CSARRDSSYNSPLHF.

This chain uses TRBV4-3 with TRBJ2-7, with 10 bases fitting TRBD1. Germline lookup yields CDR1 LGHNA and CDR2 YSLEER. The CDR3 has 16 amino acids. V lost 0 bases, J lost 4 bases, and 6 bases stayed unmatched. CDR3 nucleotide sequence: TGCGCCAGCAGCCAAGATGCGGGACAGGGGAGGTACGAGCAGTACTTC. Residues: CASSQDAGQGRYEQYF.

This clonotype has a count of ten or more. The V and J genes are TRBV20-1 and TRBJ1-4; D is undetermined. Germline CDR1 DFQATT, CDR2 SNEGSKA (reference sequence). The CDR3 is 11 residues long. Trimming removed 6 bases at V and 8 bases at J, with 10 bases between. CDR3 protein: CSAQIGEKLFF. In DNA, the CDR3 is TGCAGTGCCCAGATCGGCGAAAAACTGTTTTTT.

In this sample, this clonotype turned up a few times. The chain combines TRBV2 with TRBJ1-1; no clear D gene. Looked up from germline, CDR1 is SNHLY and CDR2 is FYNNEI. V was cut by 6 bases and J by 5 bases, with 10 bases left in between. This CDR3 has 12 amino acids. The CDR3 nucleotides are TGTGCCAGCAGAGTCAGCCTTACTGAAGCTTTCTTT. Translation: CASRVSLTEAFF.

This clonotype has just a few counts. The rearrangement links TRBV25-1 to TRBJ1-1, with D possibly TRBD1 on 5 matching bases. The CDR3 loop spans 16 amino acids. Trimming took 0 bases from V and 3 from J, leaving 14 bases between them. In germline, CDR1 is MGHDK, CDR2 SYGVNS. The CDR3 nucleotides read TGTGCCAGCAGTGAATATCAGGGCGCGGGAGACACTGAAGCTTTCTTT. Translation: CASSEYQGAGDTEAFF.

This clonotype showed up many times. The chain is built from TRBV6-5 and TRBJ1-4; D not resolved. Per germline, CDR1 MNHEY and CDR2 SVGAGI. V shed 6 bases and J shed 0 bases, with 11 bases lying between them. The CDR3 sequence is 15 residues long. The DNA for the CDR3 is TGTGCCAGCAGAGGAGAAGCTGCAACTAATGAAAAACTGTTTTTT. Translated, it gives CASRGEAATNEKLFF.

The chain couples TRBV7-2 to TRBJ1-1; D might be TRBD1 (6 bases). In germline, CDR1 is SGHTA, CDR2 FQGNSA. The CDR3 covers 15 residues. Trimming removed 1 base from V and 7 bases from J, with 16 bases in between. The CDR3 bases are TGTGCCAGCAGCTTAGGGCGGGGGGCAGCTGGTGAAGCTTTCTTT. Protein product: CASSLGRGAAGEAFF.

This clonotype appeared once. The chain couples TRBV2 to TRBJ1-5, with D unclear. Trimming shortened V by 7 bases and J by 8 bases, and 12 bases separated the two germline ends. From germline, CDR1 is SNHLY and CDR2 FYNNEI. The CDR3 has 12 residues. CDR3 DNA sequence: TGTGCCAGCACCCAACGGATGGAGCCCCAGCATTTT. As protein: CASTQRMEPQHF.

The chain carries TRBV11-2 and TRBJ1-3; D is uncertain. V was shortened by 5 bases and J by 0 bases, with 8 bases between the two germline ends. The CDR3 contains 14 residues. The V gene's germline CDR1 is SGHAT and CDR2 FQNNGV. In nucleotides, the CDR3 is TGTGCCAGCAGCCCCACGCGCTCTGGAAACACCATATATTTT. It is translated as CASSPTRSGNTIYF.

This clonotype appeared a few times. V gene TRBV10-3 combines with J gene TRBJ2-1; 10 nucleotides align to TRBD2. Germline CDR1 ENHRY, CDR2 SYGVKD. V trimming: 0 bases; J trimming: 3 bases; junction bases outside the gene matches: 5. The CDR3 runs 17 residues. CDR3 protein: CAISESSLAGVYNEQFF. In DNA form, the CDR3 reads TGTGCCATCAGTGAGTCGAGCCTAGCGGGGGTCTACAATGAGCAGTTCTTC.

This clonotype has at least ten counts. The genes are TRBV18 and TRBJ2-7; D remains unclear. Germline V gene lookup returns CDR1 KGHSH and CDR2 LQKENI. This CDR3 is built from 12 residues. The V end was cut by 4 bases, the J end by 0 bases, with 4 bases between. CDR3 nucleotide sequence: TGTGCCAGCTCACAAAGCTCCTACGAGCAGTACTTC. Amino acid sequence: CASSQSSYEQYF.